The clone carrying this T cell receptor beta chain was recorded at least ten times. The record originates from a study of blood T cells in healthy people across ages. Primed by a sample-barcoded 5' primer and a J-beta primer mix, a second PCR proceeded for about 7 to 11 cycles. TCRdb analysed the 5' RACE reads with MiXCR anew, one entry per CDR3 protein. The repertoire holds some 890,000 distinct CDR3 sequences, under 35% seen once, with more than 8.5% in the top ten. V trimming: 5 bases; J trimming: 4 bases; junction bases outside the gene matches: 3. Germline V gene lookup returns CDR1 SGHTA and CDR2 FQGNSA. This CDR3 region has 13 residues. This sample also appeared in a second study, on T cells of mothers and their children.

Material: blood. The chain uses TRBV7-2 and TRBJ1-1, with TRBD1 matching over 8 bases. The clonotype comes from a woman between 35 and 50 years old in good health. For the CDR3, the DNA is TGTGCCAGCAGCGTCGGACAGGGCACTGAAGCTTTCTTT. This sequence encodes CASSVGQGTEAFF.